There are many counts of the clone carrying this T cell receptor (beta chain). The TCR beta library used iRepertoire HTBI primers with Arm-PCR amplification of CDR3. Each CDR3 protein gets one entry after TCRdb re-called the multiplex PCR reads with MiXCR. The profile shows about half a million distinct CDR3 sequences, around 12% of them singletons. CDR1 and CDR2 (germline): MNHEY, SVGEGT. The V gene lost 7 bases and the J gene lost 3 bases, with 12 bases spanning the gap. This CDR3 spans 13 amino acids. The data originate from a study of regulatory T cells in long-lasting Graves disease. Time point described: newly diagnosed GD, antithyroid drugs for less than 3 months. The TCR library was prepared using RNA isolated from PBMCs. The same data also contributed to another study, on T cells in Graves' hyperthyroidism and ophthalmopathy. That source reports: With a duration under 2 months, the hyperthyroidism was newly diagnosed in patients aged 18 to 65. Most expanded thyroid clonotypes above 0.001 recurred in blood.

The sequence was collected from a woman aged 25 to 39 with Graves disease. J is TRBJ1-1 and V is TRBV6-2 or TRBV6-3; the D gene is possibly TRBD1 (5 bases). Specimen: peripheral blood mononuclear cells (PBMCs), collected at new diagnosis, from a patient treated with antithyroid drugs. The CDR3 sequence is CASTRPGDTEAFF. Written as DNA, the CDR3 is TGTGCCAGCACCAGGCCGGGGGACACTGAAGCTTTCTTT.